The rows below give T cell receptor beta chains drawn from one sample of a study of identifying expanded T cells in peripheral blood. Some clones are missing from TCRdb's copy, which holds only in-frame ones; the method was immunoSEQ multiplex PCR. The repertoire includes approximately 100,000 clones, about 87% of them detected once, and 8% to 9% sits in the top ten. Sample: blood. All receptors derive from a person aged 18 to 75 in good health. CDR3s leave out the opening cysteine and the closing phenylalanine or tryptophan. Part of the rows lack a size; the others show once, few, many or a class for expanded clones.

J gene: TRBJ2-7
clone size: few
V gene: TRBV9
CDR3 protein: ASSVGVGVVDEQY

J gene: TRBJ2-7
clone size: .
V gene: TRBV30
CDR3 protein: AWSVGYEQY

J gene: TRBJ2-2
clone size: .
V gene: TRBV7-9
CDR3 protein: ASSLGGAYGGELF

J gene: TRBJ2-5
clone size: .
V gene: TRBV7-6
CDR3 protein: ASSLDAGGLAVQETQY

J gene: TRBJ2-6
clone size: .
V gene: TRBV6-1
CDR3 protein: ASSGATSGANVLT

J gene: TRBJ1-1
clone size: .
V gene: TRBV7-9
CDR3 protein: ASSQGGNTEAF

J gene: TRBJ2-1
clone size: .
V gene: TRBV7-9
CDR3 protein: ASSSDPQSSYNEQF

J gene: TRBJ2-5
clone size: .
V gene: TRBV25-1
CDR3 protein: ASNWDRGETQY

J gene: TRBJ2-1
clone size: once
V gene: TRBV7-9
CDR3 protein: ASSSSPGLAGLSYNEQF

J gene: TRBJ1-1
clone size: .
V gene: TRBV5-6
CDR3 protein: ASSLGSGPYGTEAF

J gene: TRBJ2-5
clone size: .
V gene: TRBV6-1
CDR3 protein: ASSAEGVTQY

J gene: TRBJ2-1
clone size: .
V gene: TRBV21-1
CDR3 protein: ASSKGTGGNEQF

J gene: TRBJ2-7
clone size: .
V gene: TRBV11-2
CDR3 protein: ASSSLRGQGTYEQY

J gene: TRBJ2-1
clone size: few
V gene: TRBV28
CDR3 protein: ASTQFPSYNEQF